Each of the 23 T cell receptor beta chains below was sequenced from the same sample in a study of a mutant IDH1 vaccine in newly diagnosed glioma. Antigens of these TCRs are unknown. The time point: week 23, last vaccination. Alongside topical imiquimod, each dose of vaccine comprised 300 ug of mutant IDH1 20-mer peptide. Clones were read by immunoSEQ multiplex PCR, and TCRdb kept only the in-frame ones, dropping some. Of approximately 43,000 clones in the sample, roughly 79% were seen once. Sequencing was performed on PBMCs, taken from a glioma patient whose treatment included an IDH1 peptide vaccine. The receptors come from a woman aged 40 to 50 with glioma. Some clones in this sample may be carry-over from other donors' samples.

The chain uses TRBV15 and TRBJ2-7; D is perhaps TRBD2 (6 bases). The germline V gene encodes CDR1 LNHNV and CDR2 YYDKDF (reference sequence). The CDR3 is 14 amino acids. Deletions cut 4 bases from V and 3 bases from J, with 13 bases between. CDR3 amino acids: CATSMEGIGYEQYF. The CDR3, as DNA: TGTGCCACCAGCATGGAGGGGATCGGCTACGAGCAGTACTTC.

The chain carries TRBV5-1 and TRBJ2-3; TRBD1 matches 7 bases. Germline V gene lookup returns CDR1 SGHRS and CDR2 YFSETQ. The CDR3 has 15 amino acids. The junction had 5 bases not matched to a gene; V was cut back by 3 bases and J by 1 base. Here the CDR3 reads CASSWGQPGTDTQYF. The CDR3 coding sequence is TGCGCCAGCAGCTGGGGACAGCCAGGCACAGATACGCAGTATTTT. The whole variable domain, filled in from reference TRBV5-1 and TRBJ2-3, reads KAGVTQTPRYLIKTRGQQVTLSCSPISGHRSVSWYQQTPGQGLQFLFEYFSETQRNKGNFPGRFSGRQFSNSRSEMNVSTLELGDSALYLCASSWGQPGTDTQYFGPGTRLTVL.

The chain links TRBV9 to TRBJ2-2, with 7 bases matching TRBD2. CDR3 length equals 15 residues. From germline, CDR1 is SGDLS and CDR2 YYNGEE. J gave up 1 base and V 1 base, and 1 base lay outside the gene matches. CDR3 DNA: TGTGCCAGCAGCGTACGCGGGAGGAACACCGGGGAGCTGTTTTTT. Protein product: CASSVRGRNTGELFF.

The gene calls are TRBV28 and TRBJ2-1; D may be TRBD2 (5 bases). This CDR3 comprises 16 residues. Trimming stripped 4 bases from V and 2 bases from J, with 15 bases between. The germline CDR1 and CDR2 sequences are MDHEN and SYDVKM. The CDR3 sequence is CASSSLGDGAYNEQFF. CDR3 nucleotide sequence: TGTGCCAGCAGTTCCTTGGGTGACGGGGCCTACAATGAGCAGTTCTTC.

As regards this clone: Relative to the germline gene, one junction end is altered; a read error may explain this. In the same sample, other DNA sequences code for this CDR3. The chain uses TRBV30 and TRBJ1-5, with D possibly matching TRBD1 (5 bases). The CDR3 runs to 13 residues. CDR1 is GTSNPN, CDR2 SVGIG, per germline (reference sequence). The CDR3 protein is CAWSPRVGQPQHF. The DNA for the CDR3 is TGTGCCTGGAGTCCCAGGGTAGGTCAGCCTCAGCATTTT.

The genes are TRBV4-2 and TRBJ2-1; 8 bases are a match to TRBD2. This CDR3 contains 17 residues. The V gene end was trimmed by 0 bases and the J gene end by 2 bases; junction bases not matched to a gene: 6. Germline V gene sequence: CDR1 LGHNA, CDR2 YNFKEQ. CDR3 in DNA: TGTGCCAGCAGCCAAGAGTACGGGGGGGCCCCCTACAATGAGCAGTTCTTC. Amino acid sequence: CASSQEYGGAPYNEQFF.

The rearrangement links TRBV9 to TRBJ2-3; D is unclear. Germline V gene data show CDR1 as SGDLS and CDR2 as YYNGEE. With 1 base removed from V and 6 bases from J, the gap between germline ends came to 12 bases. The CDR3 covers 14 residues. The CDR3 protein is CASSVLALWDTQYF. The CDR3 region has the DNA TGTGCCAGCAGCGTATTAGCCCTCTGGGATACGCAGTATTTT.

The gene calls are TRBV4-3 and TRBJ1-1; D uncertain. CDR1 LGHNA and CDR2 YSLEER come from the germline V gene. This CDR3 has 17 amino acids. Trimming took 0 bases from V and 1 from J, leaving 15 bases between them. CDR3 protein: CASSQDFIGRGNTEAFF. CDR3 DNA sequence: TGCGCCAGCAGCCAAGATTTCATCGGGCGAGGGAACACTGAAGCTTTCTTT.

V usage is TRBV9 and J usage is TRBJ1-6; 10 bases are shared with TRBD1. The CDR3 totals 14 residues. The V and J ends lost 4 bases and 8 bases, in that order; junction bases with no gene match: 3. In germline, CDR1 is SGDLS, CDR2 YYNGEE. As DNA, the CDR3 is TGTGCCAGCAGCCCGACAGGGGGCCATTCACCCCTCCACTTT. Its translation: CASSPTGGHSPLHF.

This clone was observed a handful of times. This chain connects TRBV4-2 to TRBJ1-2; a weak D match, TRBD1 (6 bases). This CDR3 region has 15 residues. Germline CDR1 is LGHNA and CDR2 is YNFKEQ. Trimming removed 6 bases from V and 7 bases from J, with 21 bases in between. As DNA, the CDR3 is TGTGCCAGCAGTACTCGGGACAAGGGTTTTATTGGCTACACCTTC. This translates into CASSTRDKGFIGYTF.

The rearrangement links TRBV6-4 to TRBJ2-2; D remains ambiguous. Germline V gene data show CDR1 as MRHNA and CDR2 as SNTAGT. Trimming pared 5 bases from V and 2 bases from J, leaving 9 bases between. This CDR3 contains 14 residues. The DNA for the CDR3 is TGTGCCAGCAGTAGGAAGCTAAACACCGGGGAGCTGTTTTTT. Translation gives CASSRKLNTGELFF.

This clone appeared once. The chain carries TRBV10-3 and TRBJ2-5, with 8 bases aligning to TRBD2. V lost 8 bases and J lost 3; bases outside the gene matches: 14. CDR1 is ENHRY, CDR2 SYGVKD, per germline. The CDR3 loop spans 16 amino acids. The CDR3 sequence is CAISAGGVGWKETQYF. The CDR3 coding sequence is TGTGCCATCTCGGCGGGGGGCGTAGGATGGAAAGAGACCCAGTACTTC.

J is TRBJ2-3 and V is TRBV4-3; D possibly corresponds to TRBD1 (5 bases). This CDR3 is 15 amino acids long. Germline CDR1 reads LGHNA; CDR2 reads YSLEER. Trimming pared 0 bases from V and 5 bases from J, leaving 12 bases between. CDR3 loop: CASSQDNQQGDTQYF. In DNA, the CDR3 is TGCGCCAGCAGCCAAGATAACCAGCAGGGAGATACGCAGTATTTT.

The rearrangement links TRBV27 to TRBJ1-5, with TRBD1 as a possible D gene (5 bases). The CDR3 consists of 15 residues. The germline V and J ends were trimmed by 0 bases and 7 bases, with 13 bases remaining between them. Germline CDR1 reads MNHEY; CDR2 reads SMNVEV (reference sequence). The CDR3 loop reads CASSLSAGSWQPQHF. Written as DNA, the CDR3 is TGTGCCAGCAGTTTATCGGCAGGGTCGTGGCAGCCCCAGCATTTT.

The genes are TRBV5-6 and TRBJ2-1; D may be TRBD2 (6 bases). V was shortened by 0 bases and J by 8 bases, with 12 bases between the two germline ends. This CDR3 spans 14 amino acids. CDR1 is SGHDT and CDR2 is YYEEEE in the germline V gene. As DNA, the CDR3 is TGTGCCAGCAGCTTGGACGCCCGGAGGGATGAGCAGTTCTTC. It specifies CASSLDARRDEQFF.

The chain combines TRBV10-3 with TRBJ2-1; 10 bases are a match to TRBD1. The germline V gene encodes CDR1 ENHRY and CDR2 SYGVKD. The CDR3 totals 14 residues. With 3 bases clipped from V and 6 bases from J, the junction kept 2 bases outside the gene matches. CDR3 nucleotides: TGTGCCATCAGTGATCGGACAGGGGGCAATGAGCAGTTCTTC. Amino acids: CAISDRTGGNEQFF.

The V and J genes are TRBV11-3 and TRBJ2-7; D call uncertain. V lost 4 bases and J 4 bases, leaving 8 bases between the germline ends. The CDR3 is 12 residues long. Germline lookup yields CDR1 SGHNT and CDR2 YENEEA. The DNA for the CDR3 is TGTGCCAGCAGCTCCGGTGATTACGAGCAGTACTTC. Translation: CASSSGDYEQYF.

The V and J genes are TRBV6-5 and TRBJ1-1; D is uncertain. Trimming stripped 5 bases from V and 2 bases from J, with 9 bases between. CDR1 is MNHEY and CDR2 is SVGAGI in the germline V gene. The CDR3 consists of 13 residues. CDR3 region: CASSLMGNTEAFF. CDR3 in DNA: TGTGCCAGCAGTCTGATGGGAAACACTGAAGCTTTCTTT.

The rearrangement links TRBV2 to TRBJ2-7; D assignment may be TRBD1 or TRBD2 (5 bases each). CDR1 and CDR2 (germline): SNHLY, FYNNEI. Between the trimmed V and J ends, which lost 7 bases and 6 bases, there was a span of 19 bases. This CDR3 contains 14 residues. The CDR3 nucleotides read TGTGCCAGCACCCCCGGAGAGGGAAGGGGCGAGCAGTACTTC. Amino acid sequence: CASTPGEGRGEQYF.

The CDR3 nucleotides read TGTGCCAGCAGTTTATCACCGAGGGACAGTATTAACTATGGCTACACCTTC. Its protein is CASSLSPRDSINYGYTF. The chain employs TRBV27 and TRBJ1-2, with 7 bases fitting TRBD1. The CDR3 spans 17 residues. Trimming cost V 0 bases and J 1 base; bases outside gene matches: 8. CDR1 and CDR2 (germline): MNHEY, SMNVEV (reference sequence).

The chain has TRBV4-1 and TRBJ1-2; 8 bases map to TRBD1. Unmatched junction bases numbered 10, after V lost 4 bases and J lost 9 bases. The CDR3 has 14 amino acids. CDR1 and CDR2 (germline): MGHRA, YSYEKL. Here the CDR3 reads CASSRPTGEESYTF. DNA for the CDR3: TGCGCCAGCAGCCGACCGACAGGGGAAGAAAGCTACACCTTC.

The chain employs TRBV7-9 and TRBJ1-6; no clear D. CDR3 size: 12 residues. Trimming shortened V by 1 base and J by 5 bases, and 0 bases separated the two germline ends. Germline values: CDR1 SEHNR, CDR2 FQNEAQ (reference sequence). The CDR3 coding sequence is TGTGCCAGCAGCTTAGATAATTCACCCCTCCACTTT. Translation gives CASSLDNSPLHF.

This clone occurred once. This chain connects TRBV5-4 to TRBJ2-2, with 13 bases matching TRBD2. Germline-derived CDR1 and CDR2 are SGHNT and YYREEE (reference sequence). V lost 2 bases to trimming and J lost 8 bases; unmatched junction nucleotides: 3. This CDR3 has 15 amino acids. CDR3 in amino acids: CASSLGTSGIGELFF. The DNA for the CDR3 is TGTGCCAGCAGCTTAGGGACTAGCGGGATAGGGGAGCTGTTTTTT.